The clone carrying this T cell receptor (beta chain) has just a few counts. The data originate from a study of blood T cell repertoires in COVID-19. About the research overall: The analysed material was cDNA or gDNA that came from T cells, B-cell-depleted T cells, or PBMCs.

The length of the CDR3 is 18 residues. The germline CDR1 and CDR2 sequences are SGHAT and FQNNGV. J gave up 0 bases and V 1 base, and 9 bases lay outside the gene matches. Produced via immunoSEQ multiplex PCR; TCRdb's table is partial and in-frame only. Of 35,000 to 45,000 clones detected, around 81% appear once; the ten largest clones hold 4.5% to 6%. Sequenced material: peripheral blood. This receptor was identified in a man between 45 and 60 years old with active COVID-19. The genes are TRBV11-2 and TRBJ1-5; 7 bases are shared with TRBD1. The CDR3 reads CASSLGTGDFYSNQPQHF. In DNA form, the CDR3 reads TGTGCCAGCAGCTTAGGGACAGGCGATTTTTATAGCAATCAGCCCCAGCATTTT.